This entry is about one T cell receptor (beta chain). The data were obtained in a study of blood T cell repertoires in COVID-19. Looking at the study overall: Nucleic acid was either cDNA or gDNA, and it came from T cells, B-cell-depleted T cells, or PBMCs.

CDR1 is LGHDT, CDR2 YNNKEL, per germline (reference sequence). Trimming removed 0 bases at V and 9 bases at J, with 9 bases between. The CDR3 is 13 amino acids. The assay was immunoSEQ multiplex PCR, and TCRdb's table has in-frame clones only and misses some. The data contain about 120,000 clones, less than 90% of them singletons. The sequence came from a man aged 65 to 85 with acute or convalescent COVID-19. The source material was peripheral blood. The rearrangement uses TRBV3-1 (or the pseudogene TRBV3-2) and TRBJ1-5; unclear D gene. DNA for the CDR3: TGTGCCAGCAGCCAAGATAGTATCGGGCCCCAGCATTTT. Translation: CASSQDSIGPQHF.